Sequencing of this T cell receptor beta chain was carried out in a study of T cells expressing NK-cell markers. Germline V gene sequence: CDR1 MGHRA, CDR2 YSYEKL. This CDR3 is 17 amino acids long. TCRdb reanalyzed the 5' RACE reads and collapses them to one entry per CDR3 protein, without DNA. Recorded for this sample: a few hundred thousand distinct CDR3 sequences. The receptor was derived from a man in his late teens or twenties in good health. The sequenced sample was blood T cells: a sorted CD56 or NKG2C T cell subset, CD4+ or CD8+ T cells, or bulk PBMC T cells (not recorded which). The J gene is TRBJ2-1, the V gene TRBV4-1; TCRdb proposes TRBD2, but this gene call is untestable without DNA. CDR3 in amino acids: CASSQKFRDSAYNEQFF.